A selection of T cell receptor beta chains follows, all from one sample in a study of CXCR3-negative and CXCR3-positive naive CD8 T cells. TCRdb re-called the 5' RACE reads and catalogs CDR3 proteins one per entry, DNA excluded. This sample's clone table lists roughly 120,000 distinct CDR3 sequences. The sequenced sample consisted of naive CXCR3+ CD8+ T cells from blood. The receptors were gathered from a human donor in good health. Some clones in this sample may be carry-over from other donors' samples. CDR3s include the opening cysteine and the closing phenylalanine or tryptophan. Each record gives: J gene, V gene, CDR3 protein.

TRBJ1-2	TRBV4-3	CASSQERGIGGYTF
TRBJ2-1	TRBV7-9	CASSSTGDGYNEQFF
TRBJ2-7	TRBV29-1	CSVLGDLTSGSSYEQYF
TRBJ1-1	TRBV5-6	CASRWGTANTEAFF
TRBJ1-2	TRBV4-1	CASSQHSQGADVYGYTF
TRBJ1-1	TRBV6-5	CASSYRNTEAFF
TRBJ2-1	TRBV25-1	CASRQSVNEQFF
TRBJ2-7	TRBV5-5	CASSLGDPYEQYF
TRBJ2-5	TRBV7-9	CASSSSRGQETQYF
TRBJ2-7	TRBV28	CASSPTFGWAYEQYF
TRBJ2-7	TRBV20-1	CSARDLSGGSYEQYF
TRBJ2-7	TRBV7-6	CASSPRTSGNYEQYF
TRBJ2-5	TRBV6-6	CASSLGPFLPGETQYF
TRBJ1-2	TRBV28	CASSQNREWDGYTF
TRBJ2-1	TRBV24-1	CATSDFGEGAGMHNEQFF
TRBJ2-7	TRBV20-1	CSASKGPKPSYEQYF
TRBJ1-1	TRBV11-3	CASSFQTGEGTEAFF
TRBJ1-5	TRBV5-6	CASSQGGGNQPQHF
TRBJ1-2	TRBV28	CASSLGLANYGYTF
TRBJ2-7	TRBV24-1	CATRKLCGPYEQYF
TRBJ1-2	TRBV11-1	CASSASGTGHYGYTF
TRBJ2-2	TRBV7-6	CASSLMLAGGPGTGELFF
TRBJ1-1	TRBV10-1	CASSELPGGGTEAFF
TRBJ2-5	TRBV2	CASSPPGGRQTQYF
TRBJ1-2	TRBV27	CASSTKTGGNGYTF
TRBJ1-6	TRBV12-3/TRBV12-4	CASSLPGRDGDSPLHF